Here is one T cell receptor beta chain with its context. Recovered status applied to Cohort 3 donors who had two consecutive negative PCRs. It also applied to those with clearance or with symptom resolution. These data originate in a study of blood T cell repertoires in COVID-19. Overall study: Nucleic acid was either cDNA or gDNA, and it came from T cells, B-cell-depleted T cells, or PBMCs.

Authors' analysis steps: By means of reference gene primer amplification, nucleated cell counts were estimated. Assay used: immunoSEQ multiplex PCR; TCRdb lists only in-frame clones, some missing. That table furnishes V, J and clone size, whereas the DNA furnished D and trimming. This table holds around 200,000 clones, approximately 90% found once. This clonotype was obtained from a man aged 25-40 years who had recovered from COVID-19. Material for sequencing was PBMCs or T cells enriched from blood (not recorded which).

This CDR3 is CASSLYPQEQFF. CDR3 coding DNA: TGTGCCAGCAGTTTATATCCCCAAGAGCAGTTCTTC. The chain links TRBV28 to TRBJ2-1; no clear D. The V and J ends lost 1 base and 10 bases respectively, with 8 bases between them. CDR1 and CDR2 (germline): MDHEN, SYDVKM. This CDR3 is built from 12 residues.